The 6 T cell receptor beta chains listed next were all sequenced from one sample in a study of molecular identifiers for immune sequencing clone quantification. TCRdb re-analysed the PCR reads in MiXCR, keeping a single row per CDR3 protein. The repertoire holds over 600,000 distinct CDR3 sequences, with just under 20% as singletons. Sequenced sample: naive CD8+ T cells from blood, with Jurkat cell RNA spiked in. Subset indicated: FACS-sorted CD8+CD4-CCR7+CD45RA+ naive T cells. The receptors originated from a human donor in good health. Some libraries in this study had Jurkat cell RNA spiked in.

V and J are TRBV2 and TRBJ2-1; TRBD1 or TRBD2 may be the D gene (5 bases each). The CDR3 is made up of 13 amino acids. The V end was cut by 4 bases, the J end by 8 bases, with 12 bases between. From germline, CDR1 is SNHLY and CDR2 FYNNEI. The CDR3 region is CASSAGRGYEQFF. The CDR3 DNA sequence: TGTGCCAGCAGTGCGGGGCGCGGGTATGAGCAGTTCTTC.

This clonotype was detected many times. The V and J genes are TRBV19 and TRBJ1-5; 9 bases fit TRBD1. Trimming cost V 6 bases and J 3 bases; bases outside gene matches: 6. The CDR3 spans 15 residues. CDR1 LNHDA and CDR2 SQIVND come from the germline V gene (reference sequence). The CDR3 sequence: CASSWDREDNQPQHF. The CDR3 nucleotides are TGTGCCAGTAGCTGGGACAGGGAGGACAATCAGCCCCAGCATTTT.

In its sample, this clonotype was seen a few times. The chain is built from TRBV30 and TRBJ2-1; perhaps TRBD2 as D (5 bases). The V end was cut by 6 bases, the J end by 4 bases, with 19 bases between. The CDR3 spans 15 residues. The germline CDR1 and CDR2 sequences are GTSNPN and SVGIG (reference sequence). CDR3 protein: CACSGIPPWYNEQFF. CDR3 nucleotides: TGTGCCTGTTCGGGAATCCCGCCCTGGTACAATGAGCAGTTCTTC.

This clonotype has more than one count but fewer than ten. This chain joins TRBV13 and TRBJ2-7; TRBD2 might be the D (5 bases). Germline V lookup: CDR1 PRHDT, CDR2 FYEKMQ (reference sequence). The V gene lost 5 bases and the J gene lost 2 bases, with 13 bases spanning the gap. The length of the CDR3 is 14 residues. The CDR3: CASSPRGRPYEQYF. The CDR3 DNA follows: TGTGCCAGCAGCCCCCGGGGTCGGCCCTACGAGCAGTACTTC.

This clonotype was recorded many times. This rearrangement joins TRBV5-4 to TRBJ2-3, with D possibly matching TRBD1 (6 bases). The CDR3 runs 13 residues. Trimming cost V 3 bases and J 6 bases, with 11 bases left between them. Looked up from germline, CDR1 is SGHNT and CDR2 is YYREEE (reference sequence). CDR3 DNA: TGTGCCAGCAGCTCTGACAGGCGCGATACGCAGTATTTT. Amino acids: CASSSDRRDTQYF.

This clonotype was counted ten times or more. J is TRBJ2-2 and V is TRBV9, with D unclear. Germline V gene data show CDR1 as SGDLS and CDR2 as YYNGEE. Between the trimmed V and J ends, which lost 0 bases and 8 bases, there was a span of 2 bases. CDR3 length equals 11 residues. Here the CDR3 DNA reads TGTGCCAGCAGCGTAGAAGGGGAGCTGTTTTTT. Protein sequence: CASSVEGELFF.